This T cell receptor (beta chain) was sequenced in a study of blood T cell repertoires in COVID-19. Across the study: Sources were T cells, B-cell-depleted T cells, or PBMCs; the material itself was cDNA or gDNA.

Germline lookup yields CDR1 SGHTA and CDR2 FQGNSA. Deletions cut 6 bases from V and 1 base from J, with 7 bases between. This CDR3 is built from 13 residues. Authors' analysis steps: Estimation of nucleated cell counts was performed using reference gene primer amplification. Data came from immunoSEQ multiplex PCR; TCRdb stores just in-frame clones and leaves some out. V, J and clone size are those of that table, while D and trimming were read from the DNA. This table has approximately 270,000 clones, around 89% appearing once. This TCR derives from a man younger than 40 with acute or convalescent COVID-19. V and J are TRBV7-2 and TRBJ1-5; D uncertain. The source material was peripheral blood. The CDR3 coding sequence is TGTGCCAGCAGTCACGAGAGCAATCAGCCCCAGCATTTT. Translation gives CASSHESNQPQHF.